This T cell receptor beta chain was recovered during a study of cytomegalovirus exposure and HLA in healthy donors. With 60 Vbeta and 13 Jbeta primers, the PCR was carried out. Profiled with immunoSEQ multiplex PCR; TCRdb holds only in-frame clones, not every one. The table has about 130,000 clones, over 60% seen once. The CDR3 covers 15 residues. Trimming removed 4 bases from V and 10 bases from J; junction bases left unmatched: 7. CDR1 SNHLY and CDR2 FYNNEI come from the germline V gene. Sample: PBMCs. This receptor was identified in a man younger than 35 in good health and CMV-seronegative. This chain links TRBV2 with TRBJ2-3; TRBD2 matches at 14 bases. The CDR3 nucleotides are TGTGCCAGCAGTGGGGGACTAGCGGGAGAATACGCGCAGTATTTT. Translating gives CASSGGLAGEYAQYF. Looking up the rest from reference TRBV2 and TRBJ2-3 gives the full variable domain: EPEVTQTPSHQVTQMGQEVILRCVPISNHLYFYWYRQILGQKVEFLVSFYNNEISEKSEIFDDQFSVERPDGSNFTLKIRSTKLEDSAMYFCASSGGLAGEYAQYFGPGTRLTVL.